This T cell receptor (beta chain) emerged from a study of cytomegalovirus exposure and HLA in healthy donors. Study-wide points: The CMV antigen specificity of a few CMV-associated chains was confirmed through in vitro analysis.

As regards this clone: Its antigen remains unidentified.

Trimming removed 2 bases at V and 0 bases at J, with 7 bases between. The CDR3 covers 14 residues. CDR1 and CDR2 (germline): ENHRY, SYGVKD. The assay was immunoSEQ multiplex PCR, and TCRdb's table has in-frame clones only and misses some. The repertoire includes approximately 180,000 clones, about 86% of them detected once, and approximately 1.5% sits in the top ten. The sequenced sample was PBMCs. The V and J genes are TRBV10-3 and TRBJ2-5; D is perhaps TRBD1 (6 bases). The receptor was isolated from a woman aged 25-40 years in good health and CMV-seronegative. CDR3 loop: CAISEDRNQETQYF. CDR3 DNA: TGTGCCATCAGTGAGGACAGGAACCAAGAGACCCAGTACTTC.